This T cell receptor beta chain was sequenced during a study of blood T cell repertoires in COVID-19. Germline V gene data show CDR1 as MDHEN and CDR2 as SYDVKM. V was pared by 5 bases and J by 4 bases, with 14 bases between. The CDR3 consists of 14 residues. Authors' methods: Estimation of nucleated cell counts was performed using reference gene primer amplification. Clones were sequenced by immunoSEQ multiplex PCR, and TCRdb holds only the in-frame ones, with some missing. V, J and clone size are those of that table, while D and trimming were read from the DNA. In the table there are about 180,000 clones, around 85% of which are singletons. Across 20 to 25 US areas, participants ranged in age from about 18 to 100 years. Symptom resolution, clearance, or two negative PCRs marked the recovered donors of Cohort 3.

This chain uses TRBV28 with TRBJ1-1, with D tentatively TRBD1 (5 bases). Material: PBMCs or T cells enriched from blood (not recorded which). The origin of this receptor is a man aged 35-49 years who had recovered from COVID-19. The CDR3 sequence is CASSLLTEVTEAFF. In DNA, the CDR3 is TGTGCCAGCAGTCTACTGACAGAGGTCACTGAAGCTTTCTTT.